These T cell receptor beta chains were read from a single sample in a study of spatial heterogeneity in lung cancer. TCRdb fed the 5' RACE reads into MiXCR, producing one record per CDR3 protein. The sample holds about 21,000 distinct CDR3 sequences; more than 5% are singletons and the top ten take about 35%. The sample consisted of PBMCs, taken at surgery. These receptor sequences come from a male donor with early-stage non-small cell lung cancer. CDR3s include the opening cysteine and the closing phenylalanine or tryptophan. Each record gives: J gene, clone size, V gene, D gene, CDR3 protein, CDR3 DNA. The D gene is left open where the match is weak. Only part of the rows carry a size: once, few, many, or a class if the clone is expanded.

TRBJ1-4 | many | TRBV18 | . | CASSPRGLGEKLFF | TGTGCCAGCTCACCACGGGGGCTGGGTGAAAAACTGTTTTTT
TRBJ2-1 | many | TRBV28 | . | CASSLWNEQFF | TGTGCCAGCAGTTTGTGGAATGAGCAGTTCTTC
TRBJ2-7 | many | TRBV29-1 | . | CSVERPGEHSGYEQYF | TGCAGCGTTGAGCGGCCCGGGGAGCACTCTGGTTACGAGCAGTACTTC
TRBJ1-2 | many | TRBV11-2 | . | CASSPSTENYGYTF | TGTGCCAGCAGCCCCTCGACAGAGAACTATGGCTACACCTTC
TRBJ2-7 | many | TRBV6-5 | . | CASSYDRVVQYF | TGTGCCAGCAGTTACGATCGGGTCGTGCAGTACTTC
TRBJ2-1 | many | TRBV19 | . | CATSLSGPNEQFF | TGTGCCACCAGCCTCAGCGGACCCAATGAGCAGTTCTTC
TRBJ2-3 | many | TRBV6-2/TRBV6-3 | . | CASGLEGRTLQYF | TGTGCCAGCGGGTTGGAGGGGAGGACGCTGCAGTATTTT
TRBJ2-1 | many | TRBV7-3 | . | CASSLTWTGNNEQFF | TGTGCCAGCAGCTTAACGTGGACTGGGAACAATGAGCAGTTCTTC
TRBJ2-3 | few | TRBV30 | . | CAWGRADTQYF | TGTGCCTGGGGTAGAGCAGATACGCAGTATTTT
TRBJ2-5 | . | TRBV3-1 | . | CASSPGGRVVETQYF | TGTGCCAGCAGCCCGGGGGGCCGGGTGGTAGAGACCCAGTACTTC
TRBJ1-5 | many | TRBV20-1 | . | CSASPYNQPQHF | TGCAGTGCTAGCCCCTACAATCAGCCCCAGCATTTT
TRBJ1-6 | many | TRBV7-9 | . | CASSSWNGLNSPLHF | TGTGCCAGCAGTTCCTGGAATGGATTGAATTCACCCCTCCACTTT
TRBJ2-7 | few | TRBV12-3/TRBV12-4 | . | CASSSPLGSPYEQYF | TGTGCCAGCAGTTCCCCCTTGGGCAGCCCTTACGAGCAGTACTTC
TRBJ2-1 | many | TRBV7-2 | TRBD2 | CASSLNGGSSYNEQFF | TGTGCCAGCAGCTTAAACGGGGGGAGCTCCTACAATGAGCAGTTCTTC
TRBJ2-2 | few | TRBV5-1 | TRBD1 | CASSRDRGSAGELFF | TGCGCCAGCAGCCGGGACAGGGGATCGGCCGGGGAGCTGTTTTTT
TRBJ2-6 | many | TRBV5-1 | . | CASSFESGANVLTF | TGCGCCAGCAGCTTTGAGTCTGGGGCCAACGTCCTGACTTTC